Listed below are T cell receptor beta chains from one sample, sequenced in a study of yellow fever vaccine responses in identical twins. MiXCR, applied by TCRdb to the RT-PCR reads, yields one record per CDR3 protein. The sample contains approximately 13,000 distinct CDR3 sequences, 65% to 85% of which appear only once. This specimen consisted of T cells from blood (PBMCs), unsorted or a sorted subset (not recorded which), obtained before or after yellow fever vaccination (not recorded which). The receptors were gathered from a woman aged 18 to 35 who received the yellow fever vaccine. Each CDR3 is given with its conserved first and last residue. The D gene is left open where the match is weak. Clone size is shown for a subset of rows, as once, few, many or a class of expanded clone.

TRBV15,few,-,15,TRBJ2-7,CATSSARGDHYEQYF,TGTGCCACCAGCAGCGCACGAGGGGATCACTACGAGCAGTACTTC
TRBV29-1,-,-,15,TRBJ2-1,CSVNSKLTSGREQFF,TGCAGCGTTAATTCCAAACTAACCTCGGGACGTGAGCAGTTCTTC
TRBV27,-,-,13,TRBJ1-2,CASSPSSPYGYTF,TGTGCCAGCAGCCCCAGTTCGCCATATGGCTACACCTTC
TRBV12-3/TRBV12-4,-,-,14,TRBJ2-2,CASSRDVHPGVLFF,TGTGCCAGCTCAAGGGACGTCCACCCCGGGGTGCTGTTTTTT
TRBV4-1,-,TRBD1,16,TRBJ1-2,CASSQGPRQGAYGYTF,TGCGCCAGCAGCCAAGGGCCTAGACAGGGGGCCTATGGCTACACCTTC
TRBV28,few,TRBD2,15,TRBJ2-1,CASSLFGRASNEQFF,TGTGCCAGCAGTTTATTCGGGAGGGCCAGCAATGAGCAGTTCTTC
TRBV7-9,-,-,14,TRBJ2-1,CASSPGGSYNEQFF,TGTGCCAGCAGCCCAGGGGGGTCCTACAATGAGCAGTTCTTC
TRBV27,once,-,15,TRBJ2-7,CASSPDPLALNEQYF,TGTGCCAGCAGTCCCGACCCCCTAGCGCTCAACGAGCAGTACTTC
TRBV2,-,-,17,TRBJ2-1,CASRERDRQLSYNEQFF,TGTGCCAGCAGAGAACGGGACCGCCAACTCTCATACAATGAGCAGTTCTTC
TRBV4-2,-,-,17,TRBJ2-6,CASSQDGQGMGANVLTF,TGTGCCAGCAGCCAAGATGGGCAGGGTATGGGGGCCAACGTCCTGACTTTC
TRBV11-3,-,-,15,TRBJ1-2,CASSANSRPEGGYTF,TGTGCCAGCAGCGCGAACAGCAGGCCTGAGGGTGGCTACACCTTC
TRBV29-1,once,-,13,TRBJ1-1,CSAWVQANTGAFF,TGCAGCGCCTGGGTACAGGCGAACACTGGAGCTTTCTTT
TRBV4-2,-,-,15,TRBJ2-1,CASSQRANSYNEQFF,TGTGCCAGCAGCCAACGCGCTAACTCCTACAATGAGCAGTTCTTC
TRBV7-3,-,-,16,TRBJ2-1,CASSLAGQGEIYEQFF,TGTGCCAGCAGCTTAGCCGGGCAGGGTGAGATCTATGAGCAGTTCTTC
TRBV29-1,few,TRBD2,19,TRBJ2-1,CSVTAQTSGSTSSYNEQFF,TGCAGCGTAACCGCTCAGACTAGCGGGAGCACCAGCTCCTACAATGAGCAGTTCTTC
TRBV20-1,-,-,12,TRBJ2-5,CSASGAGETQYF,TGCAGTGCTAGTGGGGCGGGGGAGACCCAGTACTTC
TRBV28,-,-,14,TRBJ2-3,CASSLKADYGTQYF,TGTGCCAGCAGTCTAAAAGCGGACTATGGTACGCAGTATTTT
TRBV10-2,once,-,13,TRBJ1-2,CASSDPGAGGYTF,TGCGCCAGCAGTGACCCGGGGGCAGGCGGCTACACCTTC
TRBV20-1,-,-,16,TRBJ2-3,CSAPRVGGTSTDTQYF,TGCAGTGCCCCCCGTGTCGGAGGGACTAGCACAGATACGCAGTATTTT
TRBV29-1,-,TRBD1,12,TRBJ1-1,CSVDTGQVEAFF,TGCAGCGTTGATACAGGACAGGTTGAAGCTTTCTTT
TRBV18,-,-,14,TRBJ1-5,CASSPMGDGQPQHF,TGTGCCAGCTCACCTATGGGCGATGGTCAGCCCCAGCATTTT
TRBV2,-,-,16,TRBJ2-1,CASSEAGRSSYNEQFF,TGTGCCAGCAGTGAAGCAGGCAGGAGCTCCTACAATGAGCAGTTCTTC
TRBV6-1,-,-,14,TRBJ1-3,CASSPRFTGNTIYF,TGTGCCAGCAGTCCCCGCTTCACTGGAAACACCATATATTTT